Each of the 13 T cell receptor beta chains below was sequenced from the same sample in a study of OX40 agonist ivuxolimab in advanced cancers. Sequenced by immunoSEQ multiplex PCR; TCRdb stores in-frame clones only, minus some. The data contain around 80,000 clones, around 90% of them singletons. This specimen consisted of CD4+ or CD8+ T cells sorted from blood, obtained in a trial of the OX40 agonist ivuxolimab. The receptors were gathered from an adult with an advanced solid tumor such as melanoma, head and neck, liver or kidney cancer.

The chain joins TRBV6-1 to TRBJ2-7, with 11 bases aligning to TRBD2. V lost 6 bases to trimming and J lost 0 bases; unmatched junction nucleotides: 1. The CDR3 is made up of 14 amino acids. Germline CDR1 MNHNS, CDR2 SASEGT. CDR3 DNA: TGTGCCAGCAGAACTAGCGGGAGCTCCTACGAGCAGTACTTC. Its translation is CASRTSGSSYEQYF.

The rearrangement joins TRBV6-5 to TRBJ2-2; D uncertain. CDR3 length equals 14 residues. V was trimmed by 0 bases and J by 3 bases, leaving 5 bases between them. Germline CDR1 MNHEY, CDR2 SVGAGI. CDR3 amino acids: CASSYSGYTGELFF. For the CDR3, the DNA is TGTGCCAGCAGTTACTCGGGGTACACCGGGGAGCTGTTTTTT.

The V and J genes are TRBV28 and TRBJ1-5, with 7 bases fitting TRBD1. V dropped 4 bases and J dropped 4; count of bases not matched to a gene: 13. CDR1 is MDHEN and CDR2 is SYDVKM in the germline V gene. The CDR3 consists of 17 residues. CDR3 bases: TGTGCCAGCAGTTCGGTACAGGGGATGCGGACAAATCAGCCCCAGCATTTT. Its translation is CASSSVQGMRTNQPQHF.

The rearrangement joins TRBV14 to TRBJ1-1; 9 bases map to TRBD1. CDR1 and CDR2 from the germline V gene are SGHDN and FVKESK. The J segment lost 10 bases and the V segment lost 0 bases, leaving 3 bases of the junction unmatched. CDR3 size: 13 residues. For the CDR3, the DNA is TGTGCCAGCAGCCAAGACTTACAGGGGGCAGCTTTCTTT. Translation gives CASSQDLQGAAFF.

This chain uses TRBV25-1 with TRBJ1-3; the D is unclear. Germline V gives CDR1 MGHDK, CDR2 SYGVNS. The V end lost 1 base, the J end lost 4 bases, and 14 bases lay between the germline ends. The CDR3 extends over 16 amino acids. CDR3 region: CASSELSWTGGNTIYF. The DNA of the CDR3 is TGTGCCAGCAGTGAATTAAGCTGGACGGGCGGAAACACCATATATTTT.

The chain uses TRBV30 and TRBJ1-2; TRBD1 might be the D (6 bases). CDR3 length: 14 residues. V was pared by 5 bases and J by 0 bases, with 13 bases between. Germline CDR1 GTSNPN, CDR2 SVGIG (reference sequence). DNA of the CDR3: TGTGCCTGGGAGGGGGGACGGGCTAACTATGGCTACACCTTC. Residues: CAWEGGRANYGYTF. Filled out from reference TRBV30 and TRBJ1-2, the complete variable domain reads SQTIHQWPATLVQPVGSPLSLECTVEGTSNPNLYWYRQAAGRGLQLLFYSVGIGQISSEVPQNLSASRPQDRQFILSSKKLLLSDSGFYLCAWEGGRANYGYTFGSGTRLTVV.

This chain links TRBV7-9 with TRBJ2-5; 10 bases map to TRBD2. V shed 4 bases, J shed 0 bases, and the junction held 5 bases outside the gene matches. The CDR3 is 16 amino acids. Germline loops: CDR1 SEHNR, CDR2 FQNEAQ (reference sequence). For the CDR3, the DNA is TGTGCCAGCAGCTCATTAGCGGGGGGATACCAAGAGACCCAGTACTTC. Translating gives CASSSLAGGYQETQYF.

In its sample, this clone was seen once. The V gene is TRBV7-9, the J gene TRBJ2-3, with 7 bases matching TRBD2. Germline assignment: CDR1 SEHNR and CDR2 FQNEAQ (reference sequence). The CDR3 totals 15 residues. The ends lost 6 bases at V and 0 bases at J; junction bases unmatched: 6. CDR3 amino acids: CASRSGASSTDTQYF. As DNA, the CDR3 is TGTGCCAGCAGGAGCGGGGCGTCTAGCACAGATACGCAGTATTTT.

The genes are TRBV5-1 and TRBJ1-3, with unresolved D. Trimming stripped 0 bases from V and 8 bases from J, with 12 bases between. CDR3 length: 14 amino acids. Germline CDR1 reads SGHRS; CDR2 reads YFSETQ. CDR3 DNA sequence: TGCGCCAGCAGCTTGGCCGACGGGAGGGACACCATATATTTT. This translates into CASSLADGRDTIYF.

This chain uses TRBV15 with TRBJ1-1, with 10 bases identical to TRBD1. This CDR3 is 15 amino acids long. CDR1 LNHNV and CDR2 YYDKDF come from the germline V gene (reference sequence). The trim removed 3 bases at V and 4 bases at J, leaving 5 bases unmatched. The CDR3 sequence: CATSRGGTGVTEAFF. CDR3 DNA: TGTGCCACCAGCAGGGGCGGGACAGGGGTCACTGAAGCTTTCTTT.

The chain combines TRBV7-7 with TRBJ2-6; D unresolved. The CDR3 is made up of 13 amino acids. Germline V CDR1 and CDR2: SSHAT, FNYEAQ (reference sequence). Trimming cost V 2 bases and J 2 bases, with 1 base left between them. CDR3 in amino acids: CASSLTGANVLTF. CDR3 coding DNA: TGTGCCAGCAGCTTAACTGGGGCCAACGTCCTGACTTTC.

V and J are TRBV18 and TRBJ1-3, with 7 bases matching TRBD1. In germline, CDR1 is KGHSH, CDR2 LQKENI. There are 17 residues in the CDR3. The junction had 6 bases not matched to a gene; V was cut back by 1 base and J by 0 bases. The DNA for the CDR3 is TGTGCCAGCTCACCACTGAGGCAGGGGGACTCTGGAAACACCATATATTTT. Protein product: CASSPLRQGDSGNTIYF.

The table lists this clone with a count of one. The V call is TRBV27, the J call TRBJ2-6, with unresolved D. Between the trimmed V and J ends, which lost 2 bases and 3 bases, there was a span of 8 bases. Germline assignment: CDR1 MNHEY and CDR2 SMNVEV (reference sequence). The CDR3 is 15 amino acids. In DNA, the CDR3 is TGTGCCAGCAGTTTAAAGGGTATTGGGGCCAACGTCCTGACTTTC. This sequence encodes CASSLKGIGANVLTF.